This T cell receptor beta chain derives from a study of blood T cell repertoires in COVID-19. Study-wide background: Samples came from the United States, Italy and Spain, spanning acute and convalescent COVID-19.

CDR1 is SQVTM, CDR2 ANQGSEA, per germline. The CDR3 totals 14 residues. The junction had 7 bases not matched to a gene; V was cut back by 4 bases and J by 6 bases. This clone was found once. Original analysis: Nucleated cell counts were estimated from reference gene primer amplification. Only in-frame clones appear in the TCRdb table, and some are missing; sequencing was by immunoSEQ multiplex PCR. V and J calls and clone size follow that table, whereas D and trimming were derived from the DNA. Of roughly 120,000 clones in the sample, roughly 80% were seen once. The clonotype was recovered from a human donor in a cohort sampled during active COVID-19. Sequencing used peripheral blood. J is TRBJ1-1 and V is TRBV29-1; TRBD1 aligns across 11 bases. CDR3 sequence reads: CSVASGTGGSEAFF. Written as DNA, the CDR3 is TGCAGCGTTGCGTCCGGGACAGGGGGATCTGAAGCTTTCTTT. Full variable domain (remainder filled in from reference TRBV29-1 and TRBJ1-1): SAVISQKPSRDICQRGTSLTIQCQVDSQVTMMFWYRQQPGQSLTLIATANQGSEATYESGFVIDKFPISRPNLTFSTLTVSNMSPEDSSIYLCSVASGTGGSEAFFGQGTRLTVV.